Listed here is a single T cell receptor beta chain. Its antigen is not identified. Sequencing was performed with immunoSEQ multiplex PCR; in TCRdb, only in-frame clones are kept and a portion is missing. The data contain some 130,000 clones, around nine tenths of them singletons. This sample was included in a study of T cell responses to AZD1222 COVID-19 vaccine. General observations from the study: The study found vaccine-associated CD4 TCRs spanning spike, dominant at 160-218 and 743-854. Spike-specific TCR breadth and depth went up after people got two AZD1222 doses. Just five or six AZD1222 recipients were seropositive at baseline. Repertoire sampling was restricted to post-peak T cell response timepoints.

Per the germline V gene, CDR1 is MDHEN and CDR2 is SYDVKM. The CDR3 contains 16 residues. Losses at the gene ends were 9 bases for V and 7 bases for J; bases not matched to a gene: 16. The chain recombines TRBV28 with TRBJ1-5; TRBD1 matches at 9 bases. Source: peripheral blood, taken on day 0 of AZD1222 vaccination. This clonotype was sampled from an adult in good health. The CDR3, as DNA: TGTGCCAGTTACCGGGACAGGGATCTTTTAGGGCAGCCCCAGCATTTT. It is translated as CASYRDRDLLGQPQHF.